This TCR beta chain was retrieved from a study of CD8+CD57+ T cells in acquired aplastic anemia. For sequencing, patients were chosen who had shown expansion of CD8+CD57+ cells by flow cytometry. Trimming took 0 bases from V and 3 from J; bases not matched to a gene: 2. CDR1 LGHNA and CDR2 YNFKEQ come from the germline V gene. The CDR3 is made up of 16 amino acids. Findings of the study overall: Common to patients and controls were about 31 CD8+ CDR3 sequences.

This clonotype has at least ten counts. Its antigen is as yet unknown. For CDR3 and TCR beta VDJ profiling, genomic DNA was the template used. TCRdb fed the reads into MiXCR, producing one record per CDR3 protein. The repertoire holds under 200,000 distinct CDR3 sequences, with less than 50% as singletons. Sequencing was carried out using sorted CD4+, CD8+, or CD8+CD57+ T cells (not recorded which) from PBMCs. The chain joins TRBV4-2 to TRBJ2-1; 10 nucleotides agree with TRBD2. The receptor was derived from a human donor with aplastic anemia. The CDR3 reads CASSQEPSGSYNEQFF. As DNA, the CDR3 is TGTGCCAGCAGCCAAGAACCTAGCGGGAGCTACAATGAGCAGTTCTTC.